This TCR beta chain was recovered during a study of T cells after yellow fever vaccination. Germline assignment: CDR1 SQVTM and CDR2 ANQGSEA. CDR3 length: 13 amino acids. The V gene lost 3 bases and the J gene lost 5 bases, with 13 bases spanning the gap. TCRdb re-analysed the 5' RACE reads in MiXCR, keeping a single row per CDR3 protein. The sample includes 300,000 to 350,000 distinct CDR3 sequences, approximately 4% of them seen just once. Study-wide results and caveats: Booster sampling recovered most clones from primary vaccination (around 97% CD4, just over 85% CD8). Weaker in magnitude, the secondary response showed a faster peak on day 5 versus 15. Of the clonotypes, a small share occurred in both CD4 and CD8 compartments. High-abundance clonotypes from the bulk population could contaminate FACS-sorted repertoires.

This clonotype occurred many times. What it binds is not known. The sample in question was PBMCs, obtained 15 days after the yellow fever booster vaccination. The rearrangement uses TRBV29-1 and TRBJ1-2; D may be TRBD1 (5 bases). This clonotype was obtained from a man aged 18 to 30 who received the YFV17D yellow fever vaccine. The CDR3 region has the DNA TGCAGCGTTGAGAGGCAGGGCAAGTATGGCTACACCTTC. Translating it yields CSVERQGKYGYTF.